This entry lists 9 T cell receptor beta chains sequenced from one sample in a study of blood T cell repertoires in COVID-19. The data were produced by immunoSEQ multiplex PCR, yet TCRdb's version contains in-frame clones alone and is incomplete. This sample has approximately 200,000 clones, with around 85% found just once. Input material: peripheral blood. These receptors were obtained from a human donor in a cohort sampled during active COVID-19.

DNA for the CDR3: TGCGCCAGCAGCTCTCCAGGGGTCTCTGAAGCTTTCTTT. This gives the protein CASSSPGVSEAFF. The V gene is TRBV5-1, the J gene TRBJ1-1, with a weak D call TRBD1 (6 bases). CDR3 length: 13 amino acids. Germline loops: CDR1 SGHRS, CDR2 YFSETQ. The V gene lost 3 bases and the J gene lost 6 bases, with 12 bases spanning the gap.

The gene calls are TRBV29-1 and TRBJ2-1; no firm D call. Between the trimmed V and J ends, which lost 4 bases and 0 bases, there was a span of 7 bases. The CDR3 consists of 13 residues. Germline CDR1 reads SQVTM; CDR2 reads ANQGSEA. The DNA for the CDR3 is TGCAGCGTTGCCCTTAGCTCCTACAATGAGCAGTTCTTC. Residues: CSVALSSYNEQFF.

This clone was observed a handful of times. V is TRBV2 and J is TRBJ1-5; 9 nucleotides match TRBD1. The CDR3 is 15 residues long. Germline V CDR1 and CDR2: SNHLY, FYNNEI. V trimming: 6 bases; J trimming: 11 bases; junction bases outside the gene matches: 14. This CDR3 reads CASRVDRGASGAQHF. The CDR3 region has the DNA TGTGCCAGCAGGGTGGACAGGGGCGCCTCCGGGGCCCAGCATTTT.

The chain combines TRBV5-6 with TRBJ1-1; perhaps TRBD1 as D (5 bases). Germline lookup yields CDR1 SGHDT and CDR2 YYEEEE. Trimming cost V 6 bases and J 4 bases, with 13 bases left between them. CDR3 size: 13 residues. The CDR3 DNA reads TGTGCCAGCAACCCAGGGTCGAGCACTGAAGCTTTCTTT. Encoded protein: CASNPGSSTEAFF. Together with reference TRBV5-6 and TRBJ1-1, the CDR3 gives the full variable domain: DAGVTQSPTHLIKTRGQQVTLRCSPKSGHDTVSWYQQALGQGPQFIFQYYEEEERQRGNFPDRFSGHQFPNYSSELNVNALLLGDSALYLCASNPGSSTEAFFGQGTRLTVV.

This clone was recorded a few times. The chain uses TRBV28 and TRBJ2-5; 14 bases are shared with TRBD2. In germline, CDR1 is MDHEN, CDR2 SYDVKM. The CDR3 is made up of 18 amino acids. V gave up 2 bases and J gave up 3 bases; unmatched junction bases: 8. This CDR3 is CASSLGTSGSDKEETQYF. The DNA of the CDR3 is TGTGCCAGCAGTTTAGGGACTAGCGGGAGCGATAAAGAAGAGACCCAGTACTTC.

The chain employs TRBV3-1 (or the pseudogene TRBV3-2) and TRBJ1-5, with 8 bases lining up with TRBD1. Germline V lookup: CDR1 LGHDT, CDR2 YNNKEL (reference sequence). The CDR3 contains 14 residues. With 4 bases clipped from V and 6 bases from J, the junction kept 5 bases outside the gene matches. CDR3 DNA: TGTGCCAGCAGCCCCCGACAGGGGCGTCAGCCCCAGCATTTT. Protein product: CASSPRQGRQPQHF.

The CDR3, as DNA: TGCGCCAGCAGCTTACAAGACAAAAACATTCAGTACTTC. Its protein product is CASSLQDKNIQYF. The V gene is TRBV5-1, the J gene TRBJ2-4; D is unclear. The V and J ends lost 2 bases and 3 bases respectively, with 6 bases between them. Germline CDR1 and CDR2: SGHRS and YFSETQ. CDR3 size: 13 residues.

This chain links TRBV9 with TRBJ2-3; TRBD2 matches at 8 bases. The V gene end was trimmed by 3 bases and the J gene end by 5 bases; junction bases not matched to a gene: 17. The CDR3 length is 18 residues. The germline gives CDR1 SGDLS, CDR2 YYNGEE. CDR3 sequence: CASSGPLRGTSKRDTQYF. The CDR3 nucleotides are TGTGCCAGCAGCGGACCGCTTCGAGGGACTAGTAAGAGAGATACGCAGTATTTT.

This clone has just one count. The chain employs TRBV28 and TRBJ1-3, with 8 positions matching TRBD1. From germline, CDR1 is MDHEN and CDR2 SYDVKM. Unmatched junction bases numbered 9, after V lost 5 bases and J lost 3 bases. The CDR3 spans 16 residues. The CDR3, as DNA: TGTGCCAGCAGTCTTCACAGGGGGGCGGGTGGAAACACCATATATTTT. Protein sequence: CASSLHRGAGGNTIYF.